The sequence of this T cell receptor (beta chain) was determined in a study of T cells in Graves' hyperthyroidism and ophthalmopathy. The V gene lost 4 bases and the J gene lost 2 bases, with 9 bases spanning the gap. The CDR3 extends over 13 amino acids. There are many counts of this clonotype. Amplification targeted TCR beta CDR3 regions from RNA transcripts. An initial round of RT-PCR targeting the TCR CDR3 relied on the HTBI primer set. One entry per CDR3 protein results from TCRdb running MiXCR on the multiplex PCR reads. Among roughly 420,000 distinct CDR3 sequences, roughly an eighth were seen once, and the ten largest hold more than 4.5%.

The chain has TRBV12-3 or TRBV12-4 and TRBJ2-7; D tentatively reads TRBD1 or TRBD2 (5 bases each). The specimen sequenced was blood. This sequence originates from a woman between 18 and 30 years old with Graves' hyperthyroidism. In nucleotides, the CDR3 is TGTGCCAGCAGTTCCGGGACCCCCTACGAGCAGTACTTC. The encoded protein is CASSSGTPYEQYF.